The present T cell receptor beta chain was sequenced within a study of T cell repertoires in cytomegalovirus infection. Study as a whole: CMV epitopes used comprised recently identified HLA-C-restricted ones and well-studied HLA-B-restricted ones. Public TCR beta signatures were indicative of both CMV infection and a matching HLA type.

From the reads, TCRdb called clonotypes with MiXCR, one entry per CDR3 protein. The repertoire holds fewer than 65,000 distinct CDR3 sequences, with about a fifth as singletons. The V end was cut by 1 base, the J end by 8 bases, with 8 bases between. The CDR3 consists of 12 residues. Per germline, CDR1 SGHTA and CDR2 FQGNSA. This clonotype occurred once. Its antigen remains unidentified. Specimen: CD8+ T cells from cultured PBMCs, collected from culture after CMV antigen stimulation. V is TRBV7-2 and J is TRBJ1-1; no reliable D call. The origin of this receptor is a human donor in good health (CMV status not recorded). Some clones in this sample may be carry-over from other donors' samples. CDR3 sequence: CASSLVRGEAFF. CDR3 in DNA: TGTGCCAGCAGCTTAGTCCGCGGGGAAGCTTTCTTT.